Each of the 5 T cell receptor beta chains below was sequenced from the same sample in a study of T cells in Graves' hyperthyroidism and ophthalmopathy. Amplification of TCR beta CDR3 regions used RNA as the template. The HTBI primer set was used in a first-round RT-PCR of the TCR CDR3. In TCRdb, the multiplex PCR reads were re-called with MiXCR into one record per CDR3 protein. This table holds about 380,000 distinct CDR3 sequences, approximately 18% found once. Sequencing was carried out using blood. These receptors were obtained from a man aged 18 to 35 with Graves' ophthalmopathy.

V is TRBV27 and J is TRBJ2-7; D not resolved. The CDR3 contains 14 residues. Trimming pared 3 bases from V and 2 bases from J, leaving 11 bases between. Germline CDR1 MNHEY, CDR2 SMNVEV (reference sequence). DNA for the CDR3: TGTGCCAGCAGTTTTTATAAAACCCCCTACGAGCAGTACTTC. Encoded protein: CASSFYKTPYEQYF.

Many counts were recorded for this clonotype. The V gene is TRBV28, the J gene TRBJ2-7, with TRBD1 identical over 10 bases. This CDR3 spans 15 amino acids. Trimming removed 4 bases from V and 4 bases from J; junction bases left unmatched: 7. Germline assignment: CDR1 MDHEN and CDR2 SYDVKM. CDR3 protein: CASSSYRDRGYEQYF. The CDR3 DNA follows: TGTGCCAGCAGTTCGTACCGGGACAGGGGTTACGAGCAGTACTTC. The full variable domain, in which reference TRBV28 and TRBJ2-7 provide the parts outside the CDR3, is DVKVTQSSRYLVKRTGEKVFLECVQDMDHENMFWYRQDPGLGLRLIYFSYDVKMKEKGDIPEGYSVSREKKERFSLILESASTNQTSMYLCASSSYRDRGYEQYFGPGTRLTVT.

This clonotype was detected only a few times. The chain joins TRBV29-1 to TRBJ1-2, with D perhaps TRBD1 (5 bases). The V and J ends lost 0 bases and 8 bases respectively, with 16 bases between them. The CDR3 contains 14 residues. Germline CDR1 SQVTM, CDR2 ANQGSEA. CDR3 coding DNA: TGCAGCGTTGAAGATGGGGGTAGCCCCTACGGCTACACCTTC. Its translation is CSVEDGGSPYGYTF.

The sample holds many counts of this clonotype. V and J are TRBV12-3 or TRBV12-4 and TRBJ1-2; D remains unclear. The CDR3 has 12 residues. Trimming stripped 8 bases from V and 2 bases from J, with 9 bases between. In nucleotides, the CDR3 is TGTGCCAGCGATGGGCAGAACTATGGCTACACCTTC. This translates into CASDGQNYGYTF.

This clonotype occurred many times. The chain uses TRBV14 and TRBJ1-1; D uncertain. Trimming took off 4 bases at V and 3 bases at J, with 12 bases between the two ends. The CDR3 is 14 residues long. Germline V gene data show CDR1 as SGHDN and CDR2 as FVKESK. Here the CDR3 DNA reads TGTGCCAGCAGCCGTGACATTGGCGACACTGAAGCTTTCTTT. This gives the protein CASSRDIGDTEAFF.